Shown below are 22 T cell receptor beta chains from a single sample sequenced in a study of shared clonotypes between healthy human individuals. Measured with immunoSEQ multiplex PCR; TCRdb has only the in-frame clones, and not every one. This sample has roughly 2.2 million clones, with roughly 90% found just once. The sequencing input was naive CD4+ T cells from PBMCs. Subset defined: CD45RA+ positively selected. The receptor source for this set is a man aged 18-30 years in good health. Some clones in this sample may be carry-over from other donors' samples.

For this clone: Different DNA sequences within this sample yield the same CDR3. CDR3 nucleotides: TGTGCCAGCAGTGGATGGGAGACCCAGTACTTC. This sequence encodes CASSGWETQYF. The chain joins TRBV2 to TRBJ2-5; no definite D call. CDR3 length: 11 residues. V was pared by 4 bases and J by 5 bases, with 5 bases between. Germline-derived CDR1 and CDR2 are SNHLY and FYNNEI. Together with reference TRBV2 and TRBJ2-5, the CDR3 gives the full variable domain: EPEVTQTPSHQVTQMGQEVILRCVPISNHLYFYWYRQILGQKVEFLVSFYNNEISEKSEIFDDQFSVERPDGSNFTLKIRSTKLEDSAMYFCASSGWETQYFGPGTRLLVL.

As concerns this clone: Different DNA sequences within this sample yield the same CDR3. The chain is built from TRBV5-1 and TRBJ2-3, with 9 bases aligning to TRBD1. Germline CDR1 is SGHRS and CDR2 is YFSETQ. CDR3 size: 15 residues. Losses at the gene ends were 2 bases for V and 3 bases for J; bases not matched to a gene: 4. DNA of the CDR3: TGCGCCAGCAGCTTACAGGGGGCCGGTACAGATACGCAGTATTTT. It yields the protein CASSLQGAGTDTQYF.

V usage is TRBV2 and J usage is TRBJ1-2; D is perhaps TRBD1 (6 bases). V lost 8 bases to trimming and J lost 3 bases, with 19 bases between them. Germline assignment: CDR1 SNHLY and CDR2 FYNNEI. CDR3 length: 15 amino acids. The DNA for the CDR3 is TGTGCCAGCTCCCCATCGGGGGGGCGCTACTATGGCTACACCTTC. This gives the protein CASSPSGGRYYGYTF. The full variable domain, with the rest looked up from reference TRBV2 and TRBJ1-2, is EPEVTQTPSHQVTQMGQEVILRCVPISNHLYFYWYRQILGQKVEFLVSFYNNEISEKSEIFDDQFSVERPDGSNFTLKIRSTKLEDSAMYFCASSPSGGRYYGYTFGSGTRLTVV.

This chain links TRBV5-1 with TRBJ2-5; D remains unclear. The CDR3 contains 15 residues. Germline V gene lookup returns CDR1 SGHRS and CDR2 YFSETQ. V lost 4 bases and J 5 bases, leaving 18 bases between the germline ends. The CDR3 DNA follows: TGCGCCAGCAGCAACCCCCAGGTGATCGGGGAGACCCAGTACTTC. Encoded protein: CASSNPQVIGETQYF.

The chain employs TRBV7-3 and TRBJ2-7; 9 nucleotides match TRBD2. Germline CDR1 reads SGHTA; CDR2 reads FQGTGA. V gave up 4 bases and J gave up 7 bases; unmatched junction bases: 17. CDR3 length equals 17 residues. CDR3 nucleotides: TGTGCCAGCAGCTGGGCACCTCGACTAGCGGTCTCGTGGGAGCAGTACTTC. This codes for CASSWAPRLAVSWEQYF.

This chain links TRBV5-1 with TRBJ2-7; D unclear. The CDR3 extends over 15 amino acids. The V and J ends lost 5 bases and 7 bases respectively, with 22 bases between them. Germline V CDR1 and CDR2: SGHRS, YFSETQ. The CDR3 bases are TGCGCCAGCAGAATGAACCCGGGCCAGGATACGGAGCAGTACTTC. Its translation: CASRMNPGQDTEQYF.

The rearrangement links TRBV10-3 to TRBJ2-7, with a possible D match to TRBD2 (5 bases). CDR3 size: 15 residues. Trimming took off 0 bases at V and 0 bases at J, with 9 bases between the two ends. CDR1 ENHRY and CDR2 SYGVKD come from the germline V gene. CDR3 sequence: CAISESRGVSYEQYF. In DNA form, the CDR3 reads TGTGCCATCAGTGAGTCACGGGGAGTCTCCTACGAGCAGTACTTC.

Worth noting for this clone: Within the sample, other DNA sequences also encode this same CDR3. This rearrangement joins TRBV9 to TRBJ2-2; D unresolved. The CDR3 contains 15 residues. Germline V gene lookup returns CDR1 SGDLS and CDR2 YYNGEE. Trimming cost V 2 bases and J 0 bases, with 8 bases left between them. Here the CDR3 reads CASSVTGANTGELFF. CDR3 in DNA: TGTGCCAGCAGCGTCACCGGAGCGAACACCGGGGAGCTGTTTTTT.

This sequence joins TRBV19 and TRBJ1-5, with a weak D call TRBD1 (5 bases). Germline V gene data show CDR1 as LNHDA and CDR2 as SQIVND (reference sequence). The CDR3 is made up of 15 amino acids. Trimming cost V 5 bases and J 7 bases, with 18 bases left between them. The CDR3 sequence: CASSWTPTSYQPQHF. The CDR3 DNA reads TGTGCCAGTAGTTGGACACCAACTTCGTACCAGCCCCAGCATTTT.

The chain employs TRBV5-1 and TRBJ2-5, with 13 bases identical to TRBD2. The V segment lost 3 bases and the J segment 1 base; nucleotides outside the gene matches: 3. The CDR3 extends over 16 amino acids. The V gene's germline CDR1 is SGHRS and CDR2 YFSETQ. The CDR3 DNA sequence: TGCGCCAGCAGCTACACTAGCGGGGGGGTCCAAGAGACCCAGTACTTC. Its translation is CASSYTSGGVQETQYF. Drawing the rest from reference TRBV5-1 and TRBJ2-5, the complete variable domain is KAGVTQTPRYLIKTRGQQVTLSCSPISGHRSVSWYQQTPGQGLQFLFEYFSETQRNKGNFPGRFSGRQFSNSRSEMNVSTLELGDSALYLCASSYTSGGVQETQYFGPGTRLLVL.

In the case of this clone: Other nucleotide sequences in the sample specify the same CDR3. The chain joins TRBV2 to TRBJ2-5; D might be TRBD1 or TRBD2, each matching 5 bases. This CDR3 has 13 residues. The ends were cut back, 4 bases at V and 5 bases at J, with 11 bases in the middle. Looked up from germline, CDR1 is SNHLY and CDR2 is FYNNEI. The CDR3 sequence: CASSGRWGETQYF. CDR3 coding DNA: TGTGCCAGCAGTGGAAGGTGGGGGGAGACCCAGTACTTC.

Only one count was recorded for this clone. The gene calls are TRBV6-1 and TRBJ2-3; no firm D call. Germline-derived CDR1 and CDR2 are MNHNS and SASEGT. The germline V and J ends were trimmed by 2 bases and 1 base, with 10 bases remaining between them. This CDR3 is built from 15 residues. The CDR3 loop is CASSEPGRGTDTQYF. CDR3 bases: TGTGCCAGCAGTGAACCGGGTCGAGGCACAGATACGCAGTATTTT.

CDR3: CASGTGWETQYF. The CDR3 DNA follows: TGTGCCAGCGGGACAGGGTGGGAGACCCAGTACTTC. This chain connects TRBV6-1 to TRBJ2-5; 9 bases are a match to TRBD1. With V trimmed by 8 bases and J by 5 bases, 3 bases remained unmatched. The CDR3 runs to 12 residues. Germline V gene data show CDR1 as MNHNS and CDR2 as SASEGT.

CDR3 nucleotides: TGTGCCAGCAGGACAGCATACGGACAGGTTGGGCACGAGCAGTACTTC. This encodes CASRTAYGQVGHEQYF. The chain has TRBV27 and TRBJ2-7; 7 bases are shared with TRBD1. Trimming cost V 6 bases and J 5 bases; bases outside gene matches: 16. Germline CDR1 and CDR2: MNHEY and SMNVEV (reference sequence). The CDR3 is made up of 16 amino acids.

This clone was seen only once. Here the CDR3 reads CASSPLSRVQDTQYF. As DNA, the CDR3 is TGCGCCAGCAGCCCCTTAAGTCGGGTCCAGGATACGCAGTATTTT. V gene TRBV4-1 combines with J gene TRBJ2-3; D gene uncertain. V lost 4 bases and J 6 bases, leaving 17 bases between the germline ends. The CDR3 has 15 residues. Germline V gene data show CDR1 as MGHRA and CDR2 as YSYEKL.

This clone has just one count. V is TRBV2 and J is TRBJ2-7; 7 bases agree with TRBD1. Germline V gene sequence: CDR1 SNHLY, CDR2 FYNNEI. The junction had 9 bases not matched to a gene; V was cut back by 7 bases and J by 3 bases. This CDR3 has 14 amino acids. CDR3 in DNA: TGTGCCAGCAAGAGGGACAGCGGATTCTACGAGCAGTACTTC. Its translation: CASKRDSGFYEQYF. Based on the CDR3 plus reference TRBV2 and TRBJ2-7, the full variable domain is EPEVTQTPSHQVTQMGQEVILRCVPISNHLYFYWYRQILGQKVEFLVSFYNNEISEKSEIFDDQFSVERPDGSNFTLKIRSTKLEDSAMYFCASKRDSGFYEQYFGPGTRLTVT.

CDR3 sequence reads: CASSLAMDRVIGGYTF. In nucleotides, the CDR3 is TGTGCCAGCAGCCTAGCAATGGACAGGGTCATTGGGGGCTACACCTTC. The chain is built from TRBV27 and TRBJ1-2; TRBD1 aligns across 8 bases. The CDR3 is 16 amino acids. Germline lookup yields CDR1 MNHEY and CDR2 SMNVEV (reference sequence). The junction had 17 bases not matched to a gene; V was cut back by 6 bases and J by 8 bases.

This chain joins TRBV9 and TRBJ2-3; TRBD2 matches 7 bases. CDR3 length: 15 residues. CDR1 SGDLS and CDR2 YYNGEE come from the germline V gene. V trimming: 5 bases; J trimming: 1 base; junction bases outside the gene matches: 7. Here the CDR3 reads CASSLPSGRTDTQYF. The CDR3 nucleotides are TGTGCCAGCAGTCTCCCTAGCGGACGCACAGATACGCAGTATTTT.

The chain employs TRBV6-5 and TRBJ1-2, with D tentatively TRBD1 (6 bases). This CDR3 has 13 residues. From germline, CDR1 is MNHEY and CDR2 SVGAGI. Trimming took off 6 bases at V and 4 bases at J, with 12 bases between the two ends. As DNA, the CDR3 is TGTGCCAGCAGCGGACAGCGCCTCTATGGCTACACCTTC. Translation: CASSGQRLYGYTF.

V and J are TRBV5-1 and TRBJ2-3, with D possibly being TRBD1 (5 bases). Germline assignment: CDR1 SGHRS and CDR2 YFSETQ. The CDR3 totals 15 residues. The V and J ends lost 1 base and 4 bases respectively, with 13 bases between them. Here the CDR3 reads CASSLPSQGADTQYF. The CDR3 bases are TGCGCCAGCAGCTTGCCGTCCCAAGGGGCAGATACGCAGTATTTT.

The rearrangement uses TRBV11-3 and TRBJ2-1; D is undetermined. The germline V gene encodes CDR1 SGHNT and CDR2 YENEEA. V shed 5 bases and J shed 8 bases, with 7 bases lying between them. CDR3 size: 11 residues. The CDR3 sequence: CASSRWYEQFF. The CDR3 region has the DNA TGTGCCAGCAGCCGGTGGTATGAGCAGTTCTTC.

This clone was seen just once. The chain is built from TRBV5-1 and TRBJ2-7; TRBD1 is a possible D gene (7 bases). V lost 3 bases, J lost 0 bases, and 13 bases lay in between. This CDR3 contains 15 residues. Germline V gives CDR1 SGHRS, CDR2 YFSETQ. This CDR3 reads CASSSGGTDSYEQYF. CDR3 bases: TGCGCCAGCAGCTCGGGCGGGACAGACTCCTACGAGCAGTACTTC.